This note documents a single TCR beta chain sequence. The antigen remains unidentified. With a J-beta primer mix and a sample-barcoded 5' primer, a second PCR ran about 7 to 12 cycles. TCRdb analysed the 5' RACE reads with MiXCR anew, one entry per CDR3 protein. The sample yields 600,000 to 1,000,000 distinct CDR3 sequences, roughly 64% seen once. The amount of total RNA extracted per sample was at least 5.5 micrograms. The data stem from a study of blood T cells in healthy people across ages. This CDR3 spans 20 amino acids. Unmatched junction bases numbered 16, after V lost 6 bases and J lost 0 bases. Study-wide findings and caveats: Leaving the PBMCs unsorted stopped any conclusive comparison of naive versus antigen-experienced cells. In older individuals, TCR beta diversity per million T cells was lower, falling roughly linearly with age.

This clonotype originated in a man younger than 45 in good health. J is TRBJ2-4 and V is TRBV12-3 or TRBV12-4; 11 bases agree with TRBD2. Sequencing was carried out using blood. The CDR3 nucleotides read TGTGCCAGCAGACCCCGACTAGCGGGGAGGAAAGGTCTAGCCAAAAACATTCAGTACTTC. The encoded protein is CASRPRLAGRKGLAKNIQYF.